This T cell receptor beta chain derives from a study of persistence of HIV-infected CD4 T cells. Study at large: A larger, less memory-rich fraction responded to anti-CD3/anti-CD28 beads than to antigen. Study conclusions and caveats: Compared with CD3/CD28-stimulated cells, CMV- and Gag-responding cells showed lower TCRbeta richness. TCR analyses could not target the rare provirus-carrying CMV-responding cells.

Worth noting for this clone: The antigen remains undetermined.

The libraries were made with immunoSEQ version 4 in survey mode. Method: immunoSEQ multiplex PCR; TCRdb's copy keeps in-frame clones and lacks some. The sample records 35,000 to 45,000 clones, about 87% being singletons. This nonspecific control used anti-CD3/anti-CD28 bead stimulation of CD4+ T cells. Sorting selected CD4+ T cells upregulating both CD40 ligand and CD69. The sample in question was CD4+ T cells sorted from PBMCs after roughly 17-hour stimulation, obtained from a patient who received antiretroviral therapy. This clonotype was sampled from an adult woman with HIV who was CMV-seropositive.

DNA for the CDR3: TGCGCCAGCCATAGGACAGGGGACCAAGAGACCCAGTACTTC. The encoded protein is CASHRTGDQETQYF. The chain has TRBV5-1 and TRBJ2-5; 9 bases are a match to TRBD1. This CDR3 is 14 amino acids long. CDR1 is SGHRS, CDR2 YFSETQ, per germline. V lost 7 bases and J lost 0; bases outside the gene matches: 4.